This T cell receptor (beta chain) was obtained from a study of T cell changes during pregnancy in multiple sclerosis. Assay used: immunoSEQ multiplex PCR; TCRdb lists only in-frame clones, some missing. This sample has just under 100,000 clones, with about 93% found just once. The CDR3 spans 16 residues. CDR1 is MRHNA and CDR2 is SNTAGT in the germline V gene. Between the trimmed V and J ends, which lost 5 bases and 4 bases, there was a span of 15 bases. The sequencing here drew on peripheral blood, taken after pregnancy. V is TRBV6-4 and J is TRBJ2-6, with D maybe TRBD1 (6 bases). The sequence was collected from a female donor with multiple sclerosis, enrolled in a pregnancy study. CDR3 protein: CASSLDSASGANVLTF. DNA for the CDR3: TGTGCCAGCAGTCTGGACAGCGCCTCCGGGGCCAACGTCCTGACTTTC.